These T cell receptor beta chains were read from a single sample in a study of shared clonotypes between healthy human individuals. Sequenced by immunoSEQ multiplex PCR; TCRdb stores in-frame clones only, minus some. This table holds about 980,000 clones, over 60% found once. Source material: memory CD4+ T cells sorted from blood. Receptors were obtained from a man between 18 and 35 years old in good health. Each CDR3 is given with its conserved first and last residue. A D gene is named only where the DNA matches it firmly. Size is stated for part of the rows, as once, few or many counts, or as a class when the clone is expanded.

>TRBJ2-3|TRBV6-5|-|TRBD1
TGTGCCAGCAGAAGGACAGGGACAGATACGCAGTATTTT
CASRRTGTDTQYF
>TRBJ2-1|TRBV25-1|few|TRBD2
TGTGCCAGCAGCCGGGGGGGAGCCTACAATGAGCAGTTCTTC
CASSRGGAYNEQFF
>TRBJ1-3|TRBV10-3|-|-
TGTGCCATCAGTGACGGCACTAAGGGAAACACCATATATTTT
CAISDGTKGNTIYF
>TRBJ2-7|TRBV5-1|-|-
TGCGCCAGCAGCTTGGACCATTCGAACGTCTACGAGCAGTACTTC
CASSLDHSNVYEQYF
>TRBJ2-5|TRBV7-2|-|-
TGTGCCAGCAGCTTGCAGTTGGAGACCCAGTACTTC
CASSLQLETQYF
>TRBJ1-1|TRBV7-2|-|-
TGTGCCAGCAGCTTAGTCGGGTTGGTCACTGAAGCTTTCTTT
CASSLVGLVTEAFF
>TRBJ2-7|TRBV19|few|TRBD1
TGTGCCAGTAGCCGGGACAGCTACGAGCAGTACTTC
CASSRDSYEQYF
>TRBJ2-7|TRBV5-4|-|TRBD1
TGTGCCAGCAGCCGGACAGGGCTCGAGCAGTACTTC
CASSRTGLEQYF
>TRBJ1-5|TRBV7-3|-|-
TGTGCCAGCAGCTATAGGGTTTCTCAGCCCCAGCATTTT
CASSYRVSQPQHF
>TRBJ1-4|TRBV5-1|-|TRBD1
TGCGCCAGCGGGACAGGGGATGGGTTAGAAAAACTGTTTTTT
CASGTGDGLEKLFF
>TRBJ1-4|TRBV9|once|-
TGTGCCAGCAGCGTAGAAGGGGGAAGGGGTGAAAAACTGTTTTTT
CASSVEGGRGEKLFF
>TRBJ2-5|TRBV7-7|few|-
TGTGCTAGCAGCTTAGTTCGTCAAGAGACCCAGTACTTC
CASSLVRQETQYF
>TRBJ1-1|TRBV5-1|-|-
TGCGCCAGCAGCTTGGCCCCGACAGATATTAACACTGAAGCTTTCTTT
CASSLAPTDINTEAFF
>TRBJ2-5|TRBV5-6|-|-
TGTGCCAGCAGCTTGGTGCACCAAGAGACCCAGTACTTC
CASSLVHQETQYF
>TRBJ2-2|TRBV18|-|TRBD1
TGTGCCAGCTCGCCCAGGGGGCCAGACACCGGGGAGCTGTTTTTT
CASSPRGPDTGELFF
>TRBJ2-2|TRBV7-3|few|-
TGTGCCAGCAGCCCTCGGGGACTCCCAAACACCGGGGAGCTGTTTTTT
CASSPRGLPNTGELFF
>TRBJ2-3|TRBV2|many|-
TGTGCCAGCAGTGCCGACACAGATACGCAGTATTTT
CASSADTDTQYF
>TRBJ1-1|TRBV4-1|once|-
TGCGCCAGCAGCCATCCCCAGGGAACGGGGGTCGGCACTGAAGCTTTCTTT
CASSHPQGTGVGTEAFF
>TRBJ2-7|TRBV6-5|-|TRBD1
TGTGCCAGCAGTTACTCGACCCCGGACAGGGGGTACGAGCAGTACTTC
CASSYSTPDRGYEQYF
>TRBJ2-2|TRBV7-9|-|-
TGTGCCAGCAGCTTACCCAGGCCGAACACCGGGGAGCTGTTTTTT
CASSLPRPNTGELFF
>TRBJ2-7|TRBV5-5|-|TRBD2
TGTGCCAGCAGCGCGACTAGCCTAACCTACGAGCAGTACTTC
CASSATSLTYEQYF
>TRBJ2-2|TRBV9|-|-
TGTGCCAGCAGCGTAGGGGACCCAAGGGGCGGGGAGCTGTTTTTT
CASSVGDPRGGELFF
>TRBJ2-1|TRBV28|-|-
TGTGCCAGCAGGCCCCCCGGCGGGATTCGGGGGAACAATGAGCAGTTCTTC
CASRPPGGIRGNNEQFF
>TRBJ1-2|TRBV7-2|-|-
TGTGCCAGCAGTTTACGGGCTTCGAACTATGGCTACACCTTC
CASSLRASNYGYTF
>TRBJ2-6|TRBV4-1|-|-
TGCGCCAGCAGCCAGGGGGGGACAGCATCTGGGGCCAACGTCCTGACTTTC
CASSQGGTASGANVLTF
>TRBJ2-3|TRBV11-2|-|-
TGTGCCAGCAGCGAAAGGTCAGGGAGTAGCGATACGCAGTATTTT
CASSERSGSSDTQYF
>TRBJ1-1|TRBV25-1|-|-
TGTGCCAGCCACTCCGCGAACACTGAAGCTTTCTTT
CASHSANTEAFF
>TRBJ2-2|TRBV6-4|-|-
TGTGCCAGCAGGCCCGGACTCACCGGGGAGCTGTTTTTT
CASRPGLTGELFF